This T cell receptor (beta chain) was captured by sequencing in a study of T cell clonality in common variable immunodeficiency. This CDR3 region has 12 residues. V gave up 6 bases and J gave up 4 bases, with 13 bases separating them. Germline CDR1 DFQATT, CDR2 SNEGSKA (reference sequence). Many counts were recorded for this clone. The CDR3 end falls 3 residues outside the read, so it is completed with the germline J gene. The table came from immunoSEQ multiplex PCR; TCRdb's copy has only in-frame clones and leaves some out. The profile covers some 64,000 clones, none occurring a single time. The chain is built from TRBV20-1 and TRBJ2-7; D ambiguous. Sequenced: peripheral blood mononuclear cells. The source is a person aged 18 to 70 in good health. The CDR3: CSARLGPYEQYF. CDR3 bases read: TGCAGTGCCAGGTTGGGCCCGTACGAG.